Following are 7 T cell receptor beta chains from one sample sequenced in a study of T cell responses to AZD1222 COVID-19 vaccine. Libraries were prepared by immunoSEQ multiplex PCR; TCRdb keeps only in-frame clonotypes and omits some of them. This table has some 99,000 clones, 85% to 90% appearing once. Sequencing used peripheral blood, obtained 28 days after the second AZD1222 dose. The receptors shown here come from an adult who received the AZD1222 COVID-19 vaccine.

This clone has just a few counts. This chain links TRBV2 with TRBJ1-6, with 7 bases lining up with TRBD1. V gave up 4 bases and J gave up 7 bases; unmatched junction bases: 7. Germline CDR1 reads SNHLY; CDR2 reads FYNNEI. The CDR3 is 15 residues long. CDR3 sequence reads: CASSVGDRANSPLHF. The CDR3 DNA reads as TGTGCCAGCAGTGTGGGAGACAGGGCAAATTCACCCCTCCACTTT.

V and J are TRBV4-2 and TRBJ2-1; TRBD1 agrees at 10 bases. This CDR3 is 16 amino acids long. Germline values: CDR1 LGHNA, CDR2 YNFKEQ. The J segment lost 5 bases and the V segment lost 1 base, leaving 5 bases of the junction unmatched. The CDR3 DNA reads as TGTGCCAGCAGCCAAGTGGGGACAGGGGCCGACAATGAGCAGTTCTTC. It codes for CASSQVGTGADNEQFF.

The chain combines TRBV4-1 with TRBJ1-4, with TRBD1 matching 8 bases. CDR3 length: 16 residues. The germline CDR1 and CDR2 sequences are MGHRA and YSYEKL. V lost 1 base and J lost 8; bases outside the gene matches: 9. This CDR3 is CASSQGSRQGSEKLFF. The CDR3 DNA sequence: TGCGCCAGCAGCCAAGGCTCCCGACAGGGGAGCGAAAAACTGTTTTTT.

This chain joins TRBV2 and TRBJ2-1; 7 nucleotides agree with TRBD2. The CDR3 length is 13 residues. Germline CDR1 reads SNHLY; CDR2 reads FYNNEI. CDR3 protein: CGLADSSYNEQFF. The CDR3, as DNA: TGTGGGCTAGCGGATAGCTCCTACAATGAGCAGTTCTTC.

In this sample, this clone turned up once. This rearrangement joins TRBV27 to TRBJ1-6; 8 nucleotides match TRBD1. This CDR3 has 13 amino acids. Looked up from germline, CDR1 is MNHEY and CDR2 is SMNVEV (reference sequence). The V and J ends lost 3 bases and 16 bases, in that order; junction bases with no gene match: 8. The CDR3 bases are TGTGCCAGCAGTTTCCGTGGGGGGGACAGGCTCCACTTT. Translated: CASSFRGGDRLHF.

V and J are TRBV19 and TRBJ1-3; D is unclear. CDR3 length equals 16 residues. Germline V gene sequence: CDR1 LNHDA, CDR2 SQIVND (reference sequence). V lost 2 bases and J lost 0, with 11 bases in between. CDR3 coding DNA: TGTGCCAGTAGTATAATCGGCCGACACTCTGGAAACACCATATATTTT. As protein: CASSIIGRHSGNTIYF.

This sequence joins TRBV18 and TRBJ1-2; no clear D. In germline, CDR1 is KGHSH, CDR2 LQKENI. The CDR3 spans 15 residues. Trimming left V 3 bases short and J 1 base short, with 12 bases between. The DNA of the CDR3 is TGTGCCAGCTCACCCTGGGGAGACAATAACTATGGCTACACCTTC. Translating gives CASSPWGDNNYGYTF.